The 20 T cell receptor beta chains presented below share a single source sample, sequenced in a study of cytomegalovirus exposure and HLA in healthy donors. This PCR relied on a set of 60 Vbeta primers and 13 Jbeta primers. The assay was immunoSEQ multiplex PCR, and TCRdb's table has in-frame clones only and misses some. Among 80,000 or so clones listed, around 60% were seen once. Sample: PBMCs. The receptors stem from a male donor in good health and CMV-seropositive.

The chain employs TRBV11-2 and TRBJ1-5; D remains unclear. The CDR3 spans 14 residues. From germline, CDR1 is SGHAT and CDR2 FQNNGV. Trimming removed 1 base from V and 5 bases from J, with 9 bases in between. The CDR3 nucleotides are TGTGCCAGCAGCTTAGCGGCGGGATATCAGCCCCAGCATTTT. This gives the protein CASSLAAGYQPQHF.

The chain employs TRBV7-7 and TRBJ2-1; the D gene is possibly TRBD2 (6 bases). This CDR3 is 16 amino acids long. The germline CDR1 and CDR2 sequences are SSHAT and FNYEAQ (reference sequence). The V end was cut by 5 bases, the J end by 8 bases, with 22 bases between. CDR3 residues: CASSPPRKRTMHEQFF. The CDR3 nucleotides read TGTGCCAGCAGCCCCCCTAGGAAAAGGACTATGCATGAGCAGTTCTTC.

The chain has TRBV4-2 and TRBJ1-3, with D possibly matching TRBD1 (5 bases). V was cut by 4 bases and J by 0 bases, with 13 bases left in between. Germline lookup yields CDR1 LGHNA and CDR2 YNFKEQ. The CDR3 has 16 amino acids. The CDR3: CASSLQTANSGNTIYF. In nucleotides, the CDR3 is TGTGCCAGCAGCCTCCAGACAGCCAACTCTGGAAACACCATATATTTT.

The genes are TRBV10-2 and TRBJ1-1, with TRBD1 matching 7 bases. The CDR3 contains 15 residues. Germline V gives CDR1 WSHSY, CDR2 SAAADI. Trimming cost V 8 bases and J 1 base; bases outside gene matches: 10. As DNA, the CDR3 is TGCGCCAGCTCCACAGGGGCCGGACAGAACACTGAAGCTTTCTTT. Translated, it gives CASSTGAGQNTEAFF.

The sample holds a few counts of this clone. This chain uses TRBV29-1 with TRBJ2-1; 8 nucleotides match TRBD2. Looked up from germline, CDR1 is SQVTM and CDR2 is ANQGSEA. This CDR3 region has 15 residues. The V gene end was trimmed by 2 bases and the J gene end by 7 bases; junction bases not matched to a gene: 10. CDR3 sequence: CSVEKARGGRNEQFF. The CDR3 DNA follows: TGCAGCGTTGAAAAGGCCCGGGGGGGCCGGAATGAGCAGTTCTTC.

The table lists this clone with a few counts. The chain carries TRBV5-8 and TRBJ2-7; tentative D call: TRBD1 (5 bases). The CDR3 length is 15 residues. Looked up from germline, CDR1 is SGHTS and CDR2 is YDEGEE. V was clipped by 4 bases and J by 3 bases, with 17 bases between them. Here the CDR3 DNA reads TGTGCCAGCAGCAGATATAGGGTGGACATCTACGAGCAGTACTTC. Translation: CASSRYRVDIYEQYF.

V usage is TRBV27 and J usage is TRBJ2-7, with a possible D match to TRBD1 (5 bases). CDR3 length: 14 amino acids. CDR1 and CDR2 (germline): MNHEY, SMNVEV (reference sequence). Deletions cut 4 bases from V and 1 base from J, with 11 bases between. The CDR3 loop reads CASSSGRGSYEQYF. CDR3 sequence (DNA): TGTGCCAGCAGTTCCGGTAGGGGTTCCTACGAGCAGTACTTC.

A few counts support this clone. The chain combines TRBV27 with TRBJ1-2; D is ambiguous. With 7 bases removed from V and 4 bases from J, the gap between germline ends came to 16 bases. Germline CDR1 is MNHEY and CDR2 is SMNVEV (reference sequence). The CDR3 sequence is 14 residues long. CDR3 bases: TGTGCCAGCACATCCAGCGCCAGTGCCTATGGCTACACCTTC. It codes for CASTSSASAYGYTF.

This clone was counted only a few times. The chain has TRBV7-9 and TRBJ2-1, with 9 bases fitting TRBD2. The J segment lost 6 bases and the V segment lost 1 base, leaving 7 bases of the junction unmatched. This CDR3 has 16 residues. CDR1 and CDR2 from the germline V gene are SEHNR and FQNEAQ (reference sequence). CDR3 nucleotides: TGTGCCAGCAGCTTAGTGGGGACTAGCTATAGCAATGAGCAGTTCTTC. Translated, it gives CASSLVGTSYSNEQFF.

This rearrangement joins TRBV6-5 to TRBJ2-7; no reliable D call. V lost 5 bases, J lost 6 bases, and 11 bases lay in between. This CDR3 contains 12 residues. The germline gives CDR1 MNHEY, CDR2 SVGAGI. CDR3 in amino acids: CASSRDTGEQYF. The CDR3 region has the DNA TGTGCCAGCAGTCGAGACACCGGCGAGCAGTACTTC.

The chain joins TRBV11-2 to TRBJ2-3; 7 nucleotides align to TRBD2. Losses at the gene ends were 7 bases for V and 2 bases for J; bases not matched to a gene: 12. The CDR3 is 16 amino acids. Germline V gene data show CDR1 as SGHAT and CDR2 as FQNNGV. The DNA for the CDR3 is TGTGCCAGCACCCCGAGTGAGGGAGGGGACACAGATACGCAGTATTTT. Amino acids: CASTPSEGGDTDTQYF.

The V gene is TRBV25-1, the J gene TRBJ1-2; no clear D gene. Germline loops: CDR1 MGHDK, CDR2 SYGVNS. V lost 2 bases and J lost 1, with 17 bases in between. The CDR3 consists of 17 residues. CDR3 in DNA: TGTGCCAGCAGTGAAGCGGGCAGGAGGGAGAGTAACTATGGCTACACCTTC. It translates to CASSEAGRRESNYGYTF.

V and J are TRBV6-5 and TRBJ1-6; TRBD1 agrees at 7 bases. Germline V gene sequence: CDR1 MNHEY, CDR2 SVGAGI. V lost 5 bases and J lost 8; bases outside the gene matches: 6. CDR3 length equals 14 residues. The CDR3 region has the DNA TGTGCCAGCAGTCCGGGACAGTCTTATTCACCCCTCCACTTT. It yields the protein CASSPGQSYSPLHF.

CDR3 DNA: TGTGCCAGCAGCTTTACCGACAGGGTGGACACCGGGGAGCTGTTTTTT. Translation: CASSFTDRVDTGELFF. The J gene is TRBJ2-2, the V gene TRBV5-6; 7 nucleotides align to TRBD1. Losses at the gene ends were 2 bases for V and 3 bases for J; bases not matched to a gene: 7. Germline assignment: CDR1 SGHDT and CDR2 YYEEEE. CDR3 size: 16 residues.

There are a few counts of this clone. The CDR3 loop reads CASSFSGGEETQYF. The CDR3 bases are TGTGCCAGCAGTTTTAGCGGGGGGGAAGAGACCCAGTACTTC. V and J are TRBV6-6 and TRBJ2-5; TRBD2 matches 11 bases. The CDR3 length is 14 residues. V lost 4 bases to trimming and J lost 3 bases; unmatched junction nucleotides: 1. CDR1 is MNHNY and CDR2 is SVGAGI in the germline V gene (reference sequence).

This clone was seen just once. The rearrangement joins TRBV7-2 to TRBJ2-7, with 11 bases fitting TRBD2. CDR1 is SGHTA, CDR2 FQGNSA, per germline. The ends lost 4 bases at V and 3 bases at J; junction bases unmatched: 2. CDR3 size: 14 residues. Here the CDR3 DNA reads TGTGCCAGCAGCTACGGGACTAGCGGCTACGAGCAGTACTTC. Its translation: CASSYGTSGYEQYF. The entire variable domain, with the rest obtained from reference TRBV7-2 and TRBJ2-7, is as follows: GAGVSQSPSNKVTEKGKDVELRCDPISGHTALYWYRQSLGQGLEFLIYFQGNSAPDKSGLPSDRFSAERTGGSVSTLTIQRTQQEDSAVYLCASSYGTSGYEQYFGPGTRLTVT.

The chain recombines TRBV27 with TRBJ2-7, with D perhaps matching TRBD2 (6 bases). Per germline, CDR1 MNHEY and CDR2 SMNVEV (reference sequence). The CDR3 covers 15 residues. V was shortened by 4 bases and J by 5 bases, with 18 bases between the two germline ends. In DNA form, the CDR3 reads TGTGCCAGCAGTTCCTTCCTTGGGAGGACTAACGAGCAGTACTTC. It codes for CASSSFLGRTNEQYF.

The CDR3 DNA is TGTGCCAGCAGCTTCCAGGGCCATAATGAAAAACTGTTTTTT. This sequence encodes CASSFQGHNEKLFF. V is TRBV7-9 and J is TRBJ1-4; D is perhaps TRBD1 (5 bases). The CDR3 covers 14 residues. Trimming left V 3 bases short and J 4 bases short, with 9 bases between. Germline assignment: CDR1 SEHNR and CDR2 FQNEAQ (reference sequence). Complete variable domain (other parts from reference TRBV7-9 and TRBJ1-4): DTGVSQNPRHKITKRGQNVTFRCDPISEHNRLYWYRQTLGQGPEFLTYFQNEAQLEKSRLLSDRFSAERPKGSFSTLEIQRTEQGDSAMYLCASSFQGHNEKLFFGSGTQLSVL.

V gene TRBV5-1 combines with J gene TRBJ2-7, with TRBD1 matching over 11 bases. V dropped 3 bases and J dropped 2; count of bases not matched to a gene: 10. The CDR3 sequence is 17 residues long. CDR1 and CDR2 (germline): SGHRS, YFSETQ. CDR3 nucleotide sequence: TGCGCCAGCAGCTACGCTACTGGGACAGGGGGGCCCTACGAGCAGTACTTC. This gives the protein CASSYATGTGGPYEQYF.

This sequence joins TRBV6-5 and TRBJ1-3; tentatively, D is TRBD1 (6 bases). The CDR3 contains 14 residues. Trimming removed 6 bases from V and 2 bases from J, with 11 bases in between. Germline CDR1 reads MNHEY; CDR2 reads SVGAGI. DNA for the CDR3: TGTGCCAGCAGCCACCCAGGGGCTGGAAACACCATATATTTT. Translation gives CASSHPGAGNTIYF.